This TCR beta chain was sequenced during a study of shared clonotypes between healthy human individuals. Naive CD8 populations comprised CD45RO-negative cells positively selected for CCR7, excluding terminally differentiated effector memory CD45RA+ cells. 200 to 250 ng DNA, tens of thousands of T cell genomes, went into each sorted-subset replicate PCR. Study processing details: Junction-only sequences without quality scores were provided by ImmunoSEQ, so filtering was different. Assay: immunoSEQ multiplex PCR; the TCRdb copy retains only in-frame clones and omits some. V and J calls plus clone size are reproduced from that table; the DNA served to infer D and trimming. The data hold around 2.1 million clones, with 85% to 95% observed a single time. This clone was seen just once. Antigen unknown. This CDR3 is also generated by other DNA sequences in the sample. V was pared by 0 bases and J by 2 bases, with 5 bases of the junction left unmatched. The germline gives CDR1 MNHEY, CDR2 SMNVEV (reference sequence). This CDR3 has 16 residues.

Study-wide results and limits: Naive CD4 clonotype sharing across four donors was about 5.3%.

This sequence joins TRBV27 and TRBJ2-7, with 9 bases that match TRBD1. This TCR derives from a man younger than 35 in good health. Some clones in this sample may be carry-over from other donors' samples. Sequencing input: naive CD8+ T cells from PBMCs. The CDR3 bases are TGTGCCAGCAGTTTATCGCCCGGGACAGGGACCTACGAGCAGTACTTC. Translation gives CASSLSPGTGTYEQYF.